The TCR beta chain described here comes from a study of blood T cell repertoires in COVID-19. Germline values: CDR1 SGHTA, CDR2 FQGNSA. The CDR3 contains 14 residues. After removal of 5 bases from V and 7 bases from J, the junction contained 6 bases not matched to a gene. Sequencing used immunoSEQ multiplex PCR; TCRdb keeps in-frame clones, though not all of them. The sample consists of tens of thousands of clones, roughly four fifths of them appearing once. The sequence derives from a man aged 60-69 years with acute or convalescent COVID-19. V usage is TRBV7-2 and J usage is TRBJ2-4, with 9 bases lining up with TRBD1. Material for sequencing was peripheral blood. The CDR3 reads CASSLLDRGNIQYF. Here the CDR3 DNA reads TGTGCCAGCAGCCTTTTGGACAGGGGCAACATTCAGTACTTC.